The clone carrying this TCR beta chain was detected many times. V was clipped by 8 bases and J by 4 bases, with 11 bases between them. The V gene's germline CDR1 is SNHLY and CDR2 FYNNEI. CDR3 length: 12 amino acids. The data stem from a study of Graves' ophthalmopathy and Graves' hyperthyroidism. Study-wide background: Ahead of any treatment, peripheral blood was obtained at the initial diagnosis.

Beta-chain TCR CDR3 regions were amplified from RNA transcripts. RT-PCR in the first round used HTBI primers; a second-round multiplex PCR followed. Via MiXCR, TCRdb re-called the multiplex PCR reads, giving one row per CDR3 protein. The sample carries 200,000 to 250,000 distinct CDR3 sequences, roughly 21% recorded once. Under 3 months in duration, the ophthalmopathy in affected donors had moderate-to-severe activity, CAS ≥3 and NOSPECS ≥4. Clinicians diagnosed using symptoms, serum thyroxine, TRAb, thyroid ultrasound and orbital computed tomography. PBMCs were density-gradient isolated from roughly 9.6 ml fresh blood.

Sequencing used peripheral blood. V is TRBV2 and J is TRBJ1-2; D call uncertain. This clonotype was obtained from a woman in her 50s with Graves' ophthalmopathy. The CDR3 DNA sequence: TGTGCCAGCCTCCGGGGAGTCTATGGCTACACCTTC. This encodes CASLRGVYGYTF.